Listed below are T cell receptor beta chains from one sample, sequenced in a study of T cells in Graves' hyperthyroidism and ophthalmopathy. TCRdb reanalysed the multiplex PCR reads using MiXCR and keeps one entry per CDR3 protein. The data contain some 500,000 distinct CDR3 sequences, around a quarter of them singletons. The source material was blood. These receptors were collected from a woman aged 25 to 39 with Graves' ophthalmopathy. CDR3s include the opening cysteine and the closing phenylalanine or tryptophan. Fields, in order: CDR3 protein, CDR3 DNA, J gene, clone size, D gene, V gene. A D gene is named only where the DNA matches it firmly. Part of the rows lack a size; the others show once, few, many or a class for expanded clones.

cdr3_aa: CASSRRRGPTGPTNQPQHF
cdr3_nt: TGTGCCAGTAGCCGCCGAAGAGGCCCTACAGGGCCGACAAATCAGCCCCAGCATTTT
j_call: TRBJ1-5
clone_size: few
d_call: NA
v_call: TRBV19

cdr3_aa: CASSLSLGGSSYEQYF
cdr3_nt: TGTGCCAGCAGTTTAAGTTTGGGGGGGAGCTCCTACGAGCAGTACTTC
j_call: TRBJ2-7
clone_size: NA
d_call: TRBD2
v_call: TRBV28

cdr3_aa: CASKGRYYTEAFF
cdr3_nt: TGTGCCAGCAAAGGCCGGTATTACACTGAAGCTTTCTTT
j_call: TRBJ1-1
clone_size: many
d_call: NA
v_call: TRBV6-1

cdr3_aa: CASSLGGGGNQPQHF
cdr3_nt: TGTGCCAGCAGTTTAGGGGGAGGTGGCAATCAGCCCCAGCATTTT
j_call: TRBJ1-5
clone_size: many
d_call: NA
v_call: TRBV12-3/TRBV12-4

cdr3_aa: CASSPADDTQYF
cdr3_nt: TGTGCCAGCAGCCCCGCTGACGATACGCAGTATTTT
j_call: TRBJ2-3
clone_size: many
d_call: NA
v_call: TRBV6-1

cdr3_aa: CASSHQTGDYEQYF
cdr3_nt: TGTGCCAGCAGCCACCAGACAGGGGACTACGAGCAGTACTTC
j_call: TRBJ2-7
clone_size: many
d_call: TRBD1
v_call: TRBV7-8

cdr3_aa: CASSDLKGEQYF
cdr3_nt: TGTGCCAGCAGTGATTTAAAGGGAGAGCAGTACTTC
j_call: TRBJ2-7
clone_size: many
d_call: NA
v_call: TRBV2

cdr3_aa: CASSSTGQNTIYF
cdr3_nt: TGTGCCAGCAGTTCGACAGGTCAGAACACCATATATTTT
j_call: TRBJ1-3
clone_size: few
d_call: NA
v_call: TRBV12-3/TRBV12-4

cdr3_aa: CASTFSGSNTGELFF
cdr3_nt: TGTGCCAGCACCTTTAGCGGCTCGAACACCGGGGAGCTGTTTTTT
j_call: TRBJ2-2
clone_size: NA
d_call: NA
v_call: TRBV2

cdr3_aa: CASSLGPEEGYTF
cdr3_nt: TGTGCCAGCAGCTTAGGACCGGAGGAGGGCTACACCTTC
j_call: TRBJ1-2
clone_size: many
d_call: NA
v_call: TRBV7-3

cdr3_aa: CASRYEGTSSSYEQYF
cdr3_nt: TGTGCCAGCAGATACGAGGGGACTAGCAGTTCCTACGAGCAGTACTTC
j_call: TRBJ2-7
clone_size: many
d_call: TRBD2
v_call: TRBV12-3/TRBV12-4

cdr3_aa: CASSPGTLDNYGYTF
cdr3_nt: TGTGCCAGCTCACCTGGGACACTCGATAACTATGGCTACACCTTC
j_call: TRBJ1-2
clone_size: many
d_call: NA
v_call: TRBV18

cdr3_aa: CASSIGLRLSSSEQYF
cdr3_nt: TGTGCCAGTAGTATCGGTCTCAGGTTGTCGTCCAGCGAGCAGTACTTC
j_call: TRBJ2-7
clone_size: many
d_call: NA
v_call: TRBV19

cdr3_aa: CSATRAGSNTEAFF
cdr3_nt: TGCAGTGCTACACGGGCAGGGTCGAACACTGAAGCTTTCTTT
j_call: TRBJ1-1
clone_size: NA
d_call: NA
v_call: TRBV20-1

cdr3_aa: CASSPFLGQGRETQYF
cdr3_nt: TGTGCCAGCAGTCCGTTCTTAGGACAGGGGCGAGAGACCCAGTACTTC
j_call: TRBJ2-5
clone_size: few
d_call: TRBD1
v_call: TRBV5-4

cdr3_aa: CSVEDGTGESEQYF
cdr3_nt: TGCAGCGTTGAAGACGGGACAGGGGAAAGCGAGCAGTACTTC
j_call: TRBJ2-7
clone_size: many
d_call: TRBD1
v_call: TRBV29-1